This TCR beta chain is drawn from a study of T-cell reconstitution after alpha-beta-depleted transplantation in children. Study-wide points: Some patients' high day-60 TCRbeta diversity was traced to surviving recipient T cells and thymic progenitors. The origin of alpha-beta T cells about two months after transplant was reportedly several hundred expanded graft clones. T cells produced anew were the main source of T-cell counts and diversity one year after transplant.

Preparing the TCRbeta library involved the use of unique molecular identifiers. TCRdb passed the PCR reads through MiXCR, listing each CDR3 protein once. The table lists 550,000 to 800,000 distinct CDR3 sequences, about an eighth of them singletons. Trimming removed 3 bases from V and 4 bases from J, with 14 bases in between. The CDR3 extends over 15 amino acids. Germline loops: CDR1 ENHRY, CDR2 SYGVKD. There are a few counts of this clonotype. Its antigen is currently unknown. This material consisted of PBMCs, taken before TCRalphabeta/CD19-depleted stem cell transplant. The source is a girl aged 2 to 10 with congenital amegakaryocytic thrombocytopenia, due to receive a stem cell transplant. The chain recombines TRBV10-3 with TRBJ2-3, with TRBD1 as a possible D gene (5 bases). Here the CDR3 reads CAISETQGGSDTQYF. The CDR3 DNA is TGTGCCATCAGTGAAACCCAGGGTGGGTCAGATACGCAGTATTTT.